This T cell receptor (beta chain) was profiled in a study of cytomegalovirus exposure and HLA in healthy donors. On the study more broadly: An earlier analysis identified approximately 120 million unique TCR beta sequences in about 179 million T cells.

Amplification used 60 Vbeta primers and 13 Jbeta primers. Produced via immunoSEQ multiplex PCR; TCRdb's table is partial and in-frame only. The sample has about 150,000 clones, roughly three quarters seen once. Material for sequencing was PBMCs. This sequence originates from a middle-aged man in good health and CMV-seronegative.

The CDR3 here is CASSVGSGRAGNFDTQYF. The CDR3 bases are TGTGCCAGCAGCGTAGGTAGCGGGAGGGCCGGGAATTTCGATACGCAGTATTTT. The rearrangement joins TRBV9 to TRBJ2-3, with 11 bases fitting TRBD2. The CDR3 has 18 residues. V lost 0 bases, J lost 6 bases, and 12 bases stayed unmatched. Germline V gives CDR1 SGDLS, CDR2 YYNGEE.